This TCR beta chain comes out of a study of cytomegalovirus exposure and HLA in healthy donors. Method: immunoSEQ multiplex PCR; TCRdb's copy keeps in-frame clones and lacks some. The table lists roughly 230,000 clones, about nine tenths of them singletons, with 2.5% to 3.5% in the top ten. Study-level findings and limits: Among TCR beta chains, those listed as cytomegalovirus-associated numbered about 150. High specificity and sensitivity for cytomegalovirus status were reported for the classifier.

In regard to this clone: Its cognate antigen is unknown.

J gave up 7 bases and V 11 bases, and 6 bases lay outside the gene matches. The CDR3 sequence is 12 residues long. The germline gives CDR1 ENHRY, CDR2 SYGVKD. The receptor's source is a woman aged 25 to 39 in good health and CMV-seronegative. The specimen was PBMCs. The chain links TRBV10-3 to TRBJ1-2; 11 nucleotides align to TRBD1. CDR3 in amino acids: CAVSDRGPGYTF. The CDR3 region has the DNA TGTGCCGTCTCGGACAGGGGGCCTGGCTACACCTTC.